This TCR beta chain was observed in a study of shared clonotypes between healthy human individuals. The input for sorted-subset replicate PCRs was roughly 180 ng DNA, tens of thousands of T cell genomes. Clones were sequenced by immunoSEQ multiplex PCR, and TCRdb holds only the in-frame ones, with some missing. Among millions of clones listed, 85% to 95% were seen once. The study, taken as a whole, reports: There were few donors, and this limited the genetic and exposure-history diversity represented. Blood alone was sampled, and tissue repertoires likely differ.

Notes on this clone: The antigen remains undetermined. Distinct nucleotide sequences in the sample also encode this CDR3.

Germline lookup yields CDR1 SGHNT and CDR2 YYREEE (reference sequence). The V gene end was trimmed by 4 bases and the J gene end by 3 bases; junction bases not matched to a gene: 2. The CDR3 has 13 residues. This clonotype originated in a man between 18 and 29 years old in good health. This chain links TRBV5-4 with TRBJ1-2; TRBD1 aligns across 8 bases. Material for sequencing was naive CD4+ T cells sorted from blood. As for subset: CD45RA+ positively selected. CDR3 nucleotides: TGTGCCAGCAGCCCGGACAGGGACTATGGCTACACCTTC. Its translation: CASSPDRDYGYTF.